Below, 30 T cell receptor beta chains from the same sample are listed, as sequenced in a study of blood T cells in healthy people across ages. PCR was performed a second time for roughly 7 to 12 cycles using a sample-barcoded 5' primer and a J-beta primer mix. TCRdb passed the 5' RACE reads through MiXCR, listing each CDR3 protein once. The sample gives hundreds of thousands of distinct CDR3 sequences, approximately 21% of which show up once; roughly 3.4% is in the top ten. The sequencing input was blood. Every receptor here comes from a man aged 70 or older in good health.

This clonotype was counted only a few times. The genes are TRBV2 and TRBJ2-5; D is possibly TRBD1 (6 bases). The CDR3 covers 13 residues. Germline CDR1 SNHLY, CDR2 FYNNEI. V was shortened by 9 bases and J by 1 base, with 12 bases between the two germline ends. The CDR3 reads CASKTGFQETQYF. The CDR3 region has the DNA TGTGCCAGTAAAACAGGGTTCCAAGAGACCCAGTACTTC.

This chain uses TRBV3-1 with TRBJ2-4; 7 bases agree with TRBD1. From germline, CDR1 is LGHDT and CDR2 YNNKEL (reference sequence). The CDR3 length is 18 residues. The V segment lost 4 bases and the J segment 0 bases; nucleotides outside the gene matches: 12. CDR3 sequence: CASSPRTGVIIAKNIQYF. The CDR3 DNA reads TGTGCCAGCAGCCCAAGAACAGGGGTTATAATAGCCAAAAACATTCAGTACTTC.

This clonotype was recorded at least ten times. The chain recombines TRBV29-1 with TRBJ2-5; D gene unclear. The CDR3 contains 13 residues. Germline CDR1 and CDR2: SQVTM and ANQGSEA. Trimming left V 6 bases short and J 2 bases short, with 13 bases between. CDR3 region: CSVDRVKQETQYF. In DNA form, the CDR3 reads TGCAGCGTGGATAGGGTAAAACAAGAGACCCAGTACTTC.

CDR3 loop: CATSASDRSYEQYF. DNA of the CDR3: TGTGCCACCAGTGCTTCGGACAGATCCTACGAGCAGTACTTC. The rearrangement links TRBV24-1 to TRBJ2-7; D is possibly TRBD1 (6 bases). CDR1 KGHDR and CDR2 SFDVKD come from the germline V gene. The V end was cut by 5 bases, the J end by 1 base, with 11 bases between. This CDR3 has 14 residues.

The chain carries TRBV14 and TRBJ2-5; 8 bases align to TRBD2. The J call could be wrong; TRBJ2-7 is a better fit for the DNA end. The CDR3 spans 14 residues. Per the germline V gene, CDR1 is SGHDN and CDR2 is FVKESK. The CDR3 spells CASSQGREGYEQYF. For the CDR3, the DNA is TGTGCCAGCAGCCAAGGTCGGGAGGGATACGAGCAGTACTTC.

The gene calls are TRBV6-1 and TRBJ2-4, with TRBD2 identical over 13 bases. After removal of 4 bases from V and 8 bases from J, the junction contained 2 bases not matched to a gene. Germline V gives CDR1 MNHNS, CDR2 SASEGT. The CDR3 length is 14 residues. CDR3 sequence: CASSVTSGGDIQYF. The CDR3 DNA reads TGTGCCAGCAGTGTAACTAGCGGGGGGGACATTCAGTACTTC.

CDR3 protein: CASSEGLPYEQYF. For the CDR3, the DNA is TGTGCCAGTAGTGAGGGACTACCATACGAGCAGTACTTC. V gene TRBV19 combines with J gene TRBJ2-1, with 7 bases aligning to TRBD2. The assigned J gene may be wrong: the sequence end matches TRBJ2-7 better. Germline values: CDR1 LNHDA, CDR2 SQIVND (reference sequence). CDR3 size: 13 residues.

This clonotype was seen more than once but under ten times. The chain has TRBV28 and TRBJ2-5; 12 positions match TRBD2. The end of the DNA is better explained by TRBJ2-7, so the J call may be wrong. Germline V CDR1 and CDR2: MDHEN, SYDVKM. This CDR3 is 16 amino acids long. The CDR3 DNA reads TGTGCCAGCAGTTCGGCCTCTAGCGGGAGGGTTTACGAGCAGTACTTC. As protein: CASSSASSGRVYEQYF.

The J gene is TRBJ2-5, the V gene TRBV7-6; D is unresolved. The J call is doubtful: the DNA matches TRBJ2-7 better. This CDR3 has 13 amino acids. CDR1 and CDR2 from the germline V gene are SGHVS and FNYEAQ. The CDR3 protein is CASSLAFEYEQYF. The CDR3 nucleotides are TGTGCCAGCAGCTTAGCGTTCGAGTACGAGCAGTACTTC.

This clonotype was counted only a few times. The V gene is TRBV3-1, the J gene TRBJ1-1; tentative D call: TRBD1 (6 bases). Looked up from germline, CDR1 is LGHDT and CDR2 is YNNKEL (reference sequence). V lost 2 bases, J lost 1 base, and 11 bases lay in between. The CDR3 is made up of 15 amino acids. Here the CDR3 DNA reads TGTGCCAGCAGCCAATCAGGGGTTACGAACACTGAAGCTTTCTTT. Residues: CASSQSGVTNTEAFF.

J is TRBJ2-3 and V is TRBV30; the match to TRBD2 covers 10 bases. With V trimmed by 2 bases and J by 6 bases, 8 bases remained unmatched. This CDR3 has 15 residues. Germline V gives CDR1 GTSNPN, CDR2 SVGIG (reference sequence). The CDR3 region has the DNA TGTGCCTGGAGTAATGGTCTAGCGGGAGTGGATACGCAGTATTTT. Protein: CAWSNGLAGVDTQYF.

This rearrangement joins TRBV3-1 to TRBJ2-5, with 7 bases matching TRBD1. V was clipped by 4 bases and J by 0 bases; unmatched bases: 5. Per the germline V gene, CDR1 is LGHDT and CDR2 is YNNKEL (reference sequence). The CDR3 has 15 amino acids. CDR3 DNA: TGTGCCAGCAGCCCCCGACAGGGATACCAAGAGACCCAGTACTTC. It translates to CASSPRQGYQETQYF.

In this sample, this clonotype turned up a few times. The genes are TRBV18 and TRBJ2-7, with a tentative D call TRBD1 (5 bases). The tail of the sequence fits TRBJ2-1 better, so the J call may be wrong. The CDR3 is 14 residues long. Germline V gene sequence: CDR1 KGHSH, CDR2 LQKENI. CDR3 residues: CASSNPSRAAEQFF. In DNA form, the CDR3 reads TGTGCCAGCTCTAACCCAAGCAGGGCTGCCGAGCAGTTCTTC.

This clonotype was observed a handful of times. The V call is TRBV18, the J call TRBJ1-6; D gene ambiguous. V lost 7 bases and J 7 bases, leaving 8 bases between the germline ends. CDR3 length equals 12 residues. The germline V gene has CDR1 KGHSH and CDR2 LQKENI. CDR3 protein: CASFTGNSPLHF. In DNA form, the CDR3 reads TGTGCCAGCTTCACCGGCAATTCACCCCTCCACTTT.

This clonotype was detected a few times. V usage is TRBV6-6 and J usage is TRBJ1-3; D is perhaps TRBD1 (5 bases). V shed 5 bases and J shed 0 bases, with 11 bases lying between them. Germline CDR1 and CDR2: MNHNY and SVGAGI (reference sequence). The CDR3 length is 15 residues. CDR3 sequence: CASSRPDNSGNTIYF. CDR3 nucleotide sequence: TGTGCCAGCAGTCGACCGGACAACTCTGGAAACACCATATATTTT.

There are a few counts of this clonotype. CDR3 nucleotides: TGTGCCAGCAGTTACACTAGCGGGAAAGGGGATGAGCAGTTCTTC. It is translated as CASSYTSGKGDEQFF. This chain uses TRBV28 with TRBJ2-1, with TRBD2 identical over 10 bases. This CDR3 is 15 amino acids long. CDR1 MDHEN and CDR2 SYDVKM come from the germline V gene. V gave up 4 bases and J gave up 8 bases; unmatched junction bases: 8.

About this clonotype: Being one base from a much bigger clone, this may be a read error. The chain recombines TRBV5-1 with TRBJ1-2; no clear D. The V gene's germline CDR1 is SGHRS and CDR2 YFSETQ. The CDR3 sequence is 12 residues long. The V end was cut by 6 bases, the J end by 4 bases, with 10 bases between. DNA of the CDR3: TGCGCCAGCAACCCCGGGAGCTATGGCTACACCTTC. Translating gives CASNPGSYGYTF.

The J gene is TRBJ2-7, the V gene TRBV12-3 or TRBV12-4; 8 positions match TRBD2. The J call may be incorrect, as the DNA end agrees better with TRBJ2-1. This CDR3 region has 16 residues. CDR3 residues: CASSAAAGGTFGEQFF. The CDR3 nucleotides are TGTGCCAGCAGTGCCGCTGCGGGGGGAACCTTCGGTGAGCAGTTCTTC.

This sequence joins TRBV20-1 and TRBJ1-5; TRBD1 matches 9 bases. CDR1 and CDR2 (germline): DFQATT, SNEGSKA (reference sequence). The CDR3 length is 12 residues. J was trimmed by 7 bases and V by 5 bases; bases with no gene match: 3. The CDR3 spells CSAGDRAQPQHF. The CDR3 nucleotides are TGCAGTGCTGGGGACAGGGCCCAGCCCCAGCATTTT.

The chain joins TRBV2 to TRBJ2-2; D is possibly TRBD2 (5 bases). The CDR3 extends over 13 amino acids. The V gene lost 6 bases and the J gene lost 6 bases, with 11 bases spanning the gap. CDR1 is SNHLY and CDR2 is FYNNEI in the germline V gene. The CDR3 reads CASRPDSPGELFF. In DNA form, the CDR3 reads TGTGCCAGCAGACCGGACTCACCCGGGGAGCTGTTTTTT.

The chain recombines TRBV24-1 with TRBJ2-1; 9 bases are a match to TRBD2. V lost 4 bases, J lost 0 bases, and 3 bases stayed unmatched. CDR1 and CDR2 (germline): KGHDR, SFDVKD. The CDR3 totals 16 residues. The DNA of the CDR3 is TGTGCCACCAGTGACGGACTAGCGAGCTCCTACAATGAGCAGTTCTTC. This encodes CATSDGLASSYNEQFF.

This clonotype was recorded at least ten times. The V gene is TRBV20-1, the J gene TRBJ2-2; tentatively, D is TRBD2 (5 bases). V lost 0 bases, J lost 0 bases, and 8 bases lay in between. Germline assignment: CDR1 DFQATT and CDR2 SNEGSKA (reference sequence). The CDR3 covers 15 residues. DNA of the CDR3: TGCAGTGCTAGAGATGGAGCGGCGAACACCGGGGAGCTGTTTTTT. This gives the protein CSARDGAANTGELFF.

The rearrangement links TRBV20-1 to TRBJ2-7; 13 positions agree with TRBD2. This CDR3 comprises 15 residues. J gave up 1 base and V 1 base, and 1 base lay outside the gene matches. The germline CDR1 and CDR2 sequences are DFQATT and SNEGSKA (reference sequence). The CDR3 nucleotides read TGCAGTGCTAGAGGACTAGCGGGAGGATCCTACGAGCAGTACTTC. Amino acid sequence: CSARGLAGGSYEQYF.

This chain links TRBV19 with TRBJ2-1, with 7 bases that match TRBD2. Germline V gives CDR1 LNHDA, CDR2 SQIVND (reference sequence). V lost 8 bases and J lost 9; bases outside the gene matches: 4. The CDR3 sequence is 11 residues long. The CDR3 sequence: CASFREGEQFF. In DNA form, the CDR3 reads TGTGCCAGTTTCAGGGAGGGTGAGCAGTTCTTC.

The chain uses TRBV5-1 and TRBJ2-4; 16 bases line up with TRBD2. Germline CDR1 SGHRS, CDR2 YFSETQ. J was trimmed by 7 bases and V by 4 bases; bases with no gene match: 5. This CDR3 has 16 amino acids. The CDR3: CASSIGTSGRVNIQYF. CDR3 sequence (DNA): TGCGCCAGCAGCATCGGGACTAGCGGGAGGGTGAACATTCAGTACTTC.

This clonotype was seen more than once but under ten times. The genes are TRBV20-1 and TRBJ2-5; 10 nucleotides align to TRBD2. CDR3 size: 15 residues. The junction had 6 bases not matched to a gene; V was cut back by 0 bases and J by 5 bases. The V gene's germline CDR1 is DFQATT and CDR2 SNEGSKA (reference sequence). The DNA for the CDR3 is TGCAGTGCTAGAGAGAGGTCGACTAGCGGGGAGACCCAGTACTTC. Translated: CSARERSTSGETQYF.

The V call is TRBV10-3, the J call TRBJ1-2, with D possibly matching TRBD1 (5 bases). V lost 7 bases and J 6 bases, leaving 18 bases between the germline ends. Germline V gene lookup returns CDR1 ENHRY and CDR2 SYGVKD. The CDR3 consists of 14 residues. This CDR3 reads CAITVGGEKDGYTF. In DNA, the CDR3 is TGTGCCATCACTGTTGGAGGGGAAAAGGATGGCTACACCTTC.

This clonotype was detected a few times. This chain connects TRBV3-1 to TRBJ2-7; D is possibly TRBD2 (5 bases). V dropped 0 bases and J dropped 2 bases, with 14 bases sitting between them. Per the germline V gene, CDR1 is LGHDT and CDR2 is YNNKEL (reference sequence). This CDR3 has 16 residues. The CDR3 region has the DNA TGTGCCAGCAGCCAAGAAGGGCCTAGCCCCACCTACGAGCAGTACTTC. Translating gives CASSQEGPSPTYEQYF.

This sequence joins TRBV6-1 and TRBJ1-4; D is possibly TRBD1 (6 bases). CDR3 length equals 14 residues. Germline V CDR1 and CDR2: MNHNS, SASEGT. V was pared by 11 bases and J by 0 bases, with 13 bases between. The CDR3 nucleotides read TGTGCCTGCTGGACAGTCGCAACTAATGAAAAACTGTTTTTT. Its translation: CACWTVATNEKLFF.

The gene calls are TRBV28 and TRBJ2-7; no firm D call. CDR3 size: 12 residues. CDR1 MDHEN and CDR2 SYDVKM come from the germline V gene. V shed 6 bases and J shed 9 bases, with 15 bases lying between them. The CDR3 loop is CASRTRQLGQYF. CDR3 in DNA: TGTGCCAGCAGGACGAGACAACTCGGGCAGTACTTC.